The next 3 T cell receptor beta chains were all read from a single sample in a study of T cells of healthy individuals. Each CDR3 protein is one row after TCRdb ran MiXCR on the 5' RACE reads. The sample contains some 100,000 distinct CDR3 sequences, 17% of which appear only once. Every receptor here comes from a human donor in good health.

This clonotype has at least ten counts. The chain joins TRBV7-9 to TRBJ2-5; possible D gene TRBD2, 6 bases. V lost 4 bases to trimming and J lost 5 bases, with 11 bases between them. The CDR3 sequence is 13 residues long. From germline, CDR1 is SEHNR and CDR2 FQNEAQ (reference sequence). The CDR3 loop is CASSSGEVETQYF. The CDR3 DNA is TGTGCCAGCAGCTCTGGGGAGGTGGAGACCCAGTACTTC.

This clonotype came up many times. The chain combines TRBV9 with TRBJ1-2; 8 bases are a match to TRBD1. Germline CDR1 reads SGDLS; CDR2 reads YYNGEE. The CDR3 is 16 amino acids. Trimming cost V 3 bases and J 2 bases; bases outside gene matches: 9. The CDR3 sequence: CASSGRGQGENYGYTF. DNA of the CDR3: TGTGCCAGCAGCGGACGTGGACAGGGAGAGAACTATGGCTACACCTTC.

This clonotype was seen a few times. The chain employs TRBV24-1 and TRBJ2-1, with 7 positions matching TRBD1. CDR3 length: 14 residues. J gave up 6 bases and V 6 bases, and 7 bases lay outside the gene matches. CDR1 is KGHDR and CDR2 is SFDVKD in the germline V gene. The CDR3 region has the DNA TGTGCCACCAGTAGGGACAGTTTCACCAATGAGCAGTTCTTC. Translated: CATSRDSFTNEQFF.